The clone carrying this T cell receptor beta chain has a single count. Its matching antigen is unknown. This may arise from a read error, as a much more abundant clone is one base away. This sample is drawn from a study of T cell repertoires in cytomegalovirus infection. In the study overall: CMV epitopes in the study were HLA-C-restricted (recently identified) and HLA-B-restricted (well studied). TCR beta signatures that were public indicated CMV infection and matching HLA type.

Findings and limits, study-wide: Frequencies of public TCR beta families were cumulated, and this identified carriers of CMV plus the relevant HLA. HLA-C-restricted CMV-specific TCR beta clonotypes prevailed in the ex vivo response.

TCRdb re-called the reads with MiXCR, one entry per CDR3 protein. The sample lists 700,000 to 850,000 distinct CDR3 sequences; approximately 29% were seen once. The TCR comes from a human donor in good health (CMV status not recorded). Some clones in this sample may be carry-over from other donors' samples. The specimen comprised cultured CD8+ T cells from PBMCs, sampled from culture after CMV antigen stimulation.

CDR3 sequence: CASSISASGPAYNEQFF. DNA for the CDR3: TGTGCCAGCAGCATATCCGCCTCGGGGCCGGCGTACAATGAGCAGTTCTTC. This chain links TRBV7-6 with TRBJ2-1; D could derive from TRBD1 or TRBD2 (5 bases each). The V end was cut by 5 bases, the J end by 4 bases, with 21 bases between. The CDR3 has 17 residues. The V gene's germline CDR1 is SGHVS and CDR2 FNYEAQ.